The present entry profiles one T cell receptor (beta chain) with its context. This clonotype has at least ten counts. The antigen this receptor binds is unknown. Per-base qualities were not stored, and no clone one base away is much larger. The data stem from a study of early T cells in non-severe SARS-CoV-2 infection (dated by TCRdb to 2020 to 2022). Regarding the study in general: Because TCR sequencing relied on bulk RNA taken from unsorted whole blood, pairing of alpha and beta chains was not possible. Results and caveats for the whole study, not just this receptor: VDJdb matching was skewed toward anti-spike CD8 responses, so virus-specific expansions were likely underestimated and private and CD4 specificities were missed.

A case-control design nested within a healthcare worker cohort in London, UK, was used, with weekly nasopharyngeal swab PCR tests and blood sampling performed. Healthcare workers were recruited between 23 and 31 March 2020, during the week of the UK lockdown, and were followed weekly for up to about 15 weeks. V is cut by 2 bases and J by 4 bases, and the space between the germline ends is 11 bases. There are 14 amino acids in the CDR3, from cysteine to phenylalanine inclusive. Only the CDR3 DNA is retained, 42 bases long and in frame from the first base. The germline V gene encodes CDR1 MDHEN and CDR2 SYDVKM. Library preparation was by 5' RACE. TCRdb shows the sequencer as NextSeq 500. To correct for sequencing error and PCR bias, the TCR library protocol tagged individual cDNA molecules with unique molecular identifiers. Both TCR alpha and beta chains were sequenced, and tight co-correlation was observed between alpha and beta sequence abundances in each sample. As for the original processing: Decombinator V4 was used to annotate TCR sequences for V gene, J gene and CDR3. Expanded TCRs were defined as changing significantly between any two time points under a Poisson model with p below 0.0001. TCR abundances were normalised to the total number of TCRs sequenced in each sample and reported as counts per million. TRAV1-2 paired with TRAJ12, TRAJ20 or TRAJ33 defined MAIT TCRs, while TRAV10 paired with TRAJ18 defined iNKT TCRs. VDJdb, accessed on 1 November 2021, was searched for TCRs annotated for CMV, EBV and SARS-CoV-2, and TCRs annotated for more than one antigen were excluded. TCRdb trimmed the raw reads at Q25, called clones with MiXCR and kept productive beta chains. Identical CDR3 proteins give one entry, which carries the most common genes and DNA. These V and J calls rely on TCRdb rather than the paper's analysis. This sample is represented by 25,000 to 35,000 distinct CDR3 sequences; around 7% of them were singletons. Clones ranked in the top ten supply about 40% of the sample.

The rearrangement joined TRBV28 to TRBJ1-1, and perhaps TRBD1 as D gene, on 5 matching bases. Input material: whole blood. The sequence derives from an adult who was a healthcare worker with PCR-confirmed SARS-CoV-2 infection or an uninfected control (not recorded which). The DNA sequence is as follows: TGTGCCAGCAGTTTAGGGCAGGGAGGCACTGAAGCTTTCTTT. Its protein reads: CASSLGQGGTEAFF.